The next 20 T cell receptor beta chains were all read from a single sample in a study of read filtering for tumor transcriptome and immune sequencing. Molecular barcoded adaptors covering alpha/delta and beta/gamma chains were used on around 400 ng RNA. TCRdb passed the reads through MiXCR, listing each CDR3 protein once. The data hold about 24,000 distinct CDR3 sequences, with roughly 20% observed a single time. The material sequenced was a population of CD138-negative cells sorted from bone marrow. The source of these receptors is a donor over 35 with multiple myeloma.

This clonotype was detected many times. CDR3 coding DNA: TGTGCCAGCAGTTTCAGGACTAGCGGGAGGGCCCACGAGCAGTACTTC. It yields the protein CASSFRTSGRAHEQYF. The genes are TRBV28 and TRBJ2-7; 15 bases fit TRBD2. Germline V gene lookup returns CDR1 MDHEN and CDR2 SYDVKM. V shed 3 bases and J 5 bases; nucleotides not matched to a gene: 5. The length of the CDR3 is 16 residues.

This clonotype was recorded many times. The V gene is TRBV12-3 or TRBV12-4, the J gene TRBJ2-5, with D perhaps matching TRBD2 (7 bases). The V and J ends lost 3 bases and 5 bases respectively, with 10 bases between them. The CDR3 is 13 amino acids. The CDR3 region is CASSLGGQETQYF. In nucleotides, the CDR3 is TGTGCCAGCAGTTTGGGGGGGCAGGAGACCCAGTACTTC.

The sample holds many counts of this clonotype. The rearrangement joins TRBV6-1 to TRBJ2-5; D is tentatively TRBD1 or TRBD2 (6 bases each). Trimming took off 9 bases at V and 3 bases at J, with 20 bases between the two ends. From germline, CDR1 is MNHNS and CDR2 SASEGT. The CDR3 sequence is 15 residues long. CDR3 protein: CASRTQGRSEETQYF. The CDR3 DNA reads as TGTGCCAGTAGAACCCAGGGGAGGAGTGAAGAGACCCAGTACTTC.

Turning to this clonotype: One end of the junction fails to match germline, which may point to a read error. The CDR3 DNA reads as TGTGCCAGCAACCAAGAAAGTAGGACTAGCGGGTACGGGACCCAGTGCTTC. Its translation: CASNQESRTSGYGTQCF. The chain joins TRBV3-1 to TRBJ2-5; TRBD2 aligns across 11 bases. CDR3 length equals 17 residues. Germline CDR1 and CDR2: LGHDT and YNNKEL (reference sequence).

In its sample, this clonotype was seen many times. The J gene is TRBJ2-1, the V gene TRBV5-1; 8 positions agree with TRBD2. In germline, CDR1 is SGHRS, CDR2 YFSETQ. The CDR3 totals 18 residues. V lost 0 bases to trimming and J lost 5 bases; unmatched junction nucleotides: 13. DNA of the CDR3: TGCGCCAGCAGCTTGGCCCAGTTGGCGGGAGGTCCCCACAATGAGCAGTTCTTC. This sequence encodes CASSLAQLAGGPHNEQFF.

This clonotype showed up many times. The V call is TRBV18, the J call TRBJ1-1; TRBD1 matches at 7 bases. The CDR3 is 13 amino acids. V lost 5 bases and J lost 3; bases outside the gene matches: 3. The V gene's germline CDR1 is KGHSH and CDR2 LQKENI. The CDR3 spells CASSSQGDTEAFF. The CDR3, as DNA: TGTGCCAGCTCATCCCAGGGGGACACTGAAGCTTTCTTT.

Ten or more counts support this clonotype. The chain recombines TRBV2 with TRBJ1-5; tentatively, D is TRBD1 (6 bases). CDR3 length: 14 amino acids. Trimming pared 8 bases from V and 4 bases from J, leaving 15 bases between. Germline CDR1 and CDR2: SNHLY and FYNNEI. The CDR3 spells CASGGRTENQPQHF. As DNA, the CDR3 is TGTGCCAGCGGGGGCCGGACAGAAAATCAGCCCCAGCATTTT.

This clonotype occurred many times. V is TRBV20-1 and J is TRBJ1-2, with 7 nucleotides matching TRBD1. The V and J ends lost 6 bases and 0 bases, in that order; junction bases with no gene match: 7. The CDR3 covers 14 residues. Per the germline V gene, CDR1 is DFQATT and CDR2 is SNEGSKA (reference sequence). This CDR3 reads CSAQGDPTNYGYTF. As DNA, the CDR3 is TGCAGTGCGCAGGGGGACCCAACTAACTATGGCTACACCTTC.

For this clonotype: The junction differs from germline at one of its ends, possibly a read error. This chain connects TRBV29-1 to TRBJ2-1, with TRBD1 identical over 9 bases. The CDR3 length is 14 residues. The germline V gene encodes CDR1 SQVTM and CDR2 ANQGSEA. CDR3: CGVRGTGRVNEQFF. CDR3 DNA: TGCGGCGTCCGCGGGACAGGGAGAGTCAATGAGCAGTTCTTC.

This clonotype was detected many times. The CDR3 reads CASSPGQVSGELFF. The DNA for the CDR3 is TGTGCCAGCAGCCCGGGACAGGTTTCCGGGGAGCTGTTTTTT. V is TRBV5-6 and J is TRBJ2-2, with TRBD1 identical over 8 bases. In germline, CDR1 is SGHDT, CDR2 YYEEEE. The ends lost 4 bases at V and 6 bases at J; junction bases unmatched: 5. The CDR3 runs 14 residues.

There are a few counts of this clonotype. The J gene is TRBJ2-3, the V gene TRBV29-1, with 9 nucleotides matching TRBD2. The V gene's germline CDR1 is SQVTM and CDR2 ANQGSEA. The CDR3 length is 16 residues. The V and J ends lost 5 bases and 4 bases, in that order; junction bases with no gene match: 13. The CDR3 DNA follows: TGCAGCGTTCCCGGGGCCTTAGCGGGAGCCCCAGATACGCAGTATTTT. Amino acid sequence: CSVPGALAGAPDTQYF.

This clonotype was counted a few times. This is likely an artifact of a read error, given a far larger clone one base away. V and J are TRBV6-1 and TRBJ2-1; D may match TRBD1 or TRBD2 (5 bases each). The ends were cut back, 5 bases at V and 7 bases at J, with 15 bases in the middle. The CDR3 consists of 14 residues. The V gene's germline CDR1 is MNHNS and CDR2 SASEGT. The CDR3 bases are TGTGCCAGCAGTTTCGGGGCTAGCTGGAATGAGCAGTTCTTC. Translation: CASSFGASWNEQFF.

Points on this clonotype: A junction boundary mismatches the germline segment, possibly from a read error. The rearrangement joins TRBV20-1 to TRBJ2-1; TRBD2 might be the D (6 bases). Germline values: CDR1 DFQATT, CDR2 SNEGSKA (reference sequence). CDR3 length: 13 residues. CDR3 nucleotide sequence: TGCAGTGCCTTGCGGGGAGATTACAATGAGCAGTCCTTC. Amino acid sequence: CSALRGDYNEQSF.

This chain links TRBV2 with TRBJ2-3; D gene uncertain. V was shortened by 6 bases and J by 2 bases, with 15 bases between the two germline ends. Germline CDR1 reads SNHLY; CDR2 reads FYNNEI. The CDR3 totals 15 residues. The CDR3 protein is CASRKGGGSTDTQYF. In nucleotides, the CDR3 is TGTGCCAGCAGAAAGGGTGGCGGTTCCACAGATACGCAGTATTTT.

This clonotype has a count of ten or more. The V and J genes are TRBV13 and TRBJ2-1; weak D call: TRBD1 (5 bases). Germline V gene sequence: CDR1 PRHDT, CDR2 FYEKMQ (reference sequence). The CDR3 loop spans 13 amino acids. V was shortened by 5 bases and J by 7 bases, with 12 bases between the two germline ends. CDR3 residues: CASSPLGVNEQFF. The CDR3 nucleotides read TGTGCCAGCAGCCCTCTAGGGGTAAATGAGCAGTTCTTC.

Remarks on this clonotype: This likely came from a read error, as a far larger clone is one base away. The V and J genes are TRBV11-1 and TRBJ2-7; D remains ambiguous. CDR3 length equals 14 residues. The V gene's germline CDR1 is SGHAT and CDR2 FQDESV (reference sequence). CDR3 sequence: CVSSLGSVSYEQYF. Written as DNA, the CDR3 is TGTGTCAGCAGCTTAGGGTCTGTGTCCTACGAGCAGTACTTC.

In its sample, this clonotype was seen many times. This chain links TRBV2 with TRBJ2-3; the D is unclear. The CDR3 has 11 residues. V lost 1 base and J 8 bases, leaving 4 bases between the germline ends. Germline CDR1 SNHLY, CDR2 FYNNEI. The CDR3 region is CASSEEGTQYF. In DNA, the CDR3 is TGTGCCAGCAGTGAAGAGGGTACGCAGTATTTT.

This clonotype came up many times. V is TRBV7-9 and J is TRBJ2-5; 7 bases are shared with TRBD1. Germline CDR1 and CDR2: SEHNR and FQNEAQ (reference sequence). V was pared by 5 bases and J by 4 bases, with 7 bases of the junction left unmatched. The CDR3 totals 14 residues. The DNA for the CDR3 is TGTGCCAGCAGCCGGGGACAGTTGGGAGAGACCCAGTACTTC. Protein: CASSRGQLGETQYF.

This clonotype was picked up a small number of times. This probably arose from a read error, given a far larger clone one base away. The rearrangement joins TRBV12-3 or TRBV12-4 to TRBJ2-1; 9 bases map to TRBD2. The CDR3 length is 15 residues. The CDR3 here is CTSSPTSGPHNEQFF. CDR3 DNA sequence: TGTACCAGCAGTCCTACTAGCGGGCCTCACAATGAGCAGTTCTTC.

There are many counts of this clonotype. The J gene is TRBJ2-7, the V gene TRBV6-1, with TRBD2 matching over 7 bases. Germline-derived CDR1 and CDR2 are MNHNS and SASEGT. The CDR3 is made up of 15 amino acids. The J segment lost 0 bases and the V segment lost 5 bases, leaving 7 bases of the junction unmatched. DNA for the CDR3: TGTGCCAGCAGTCCATCCCTAGCGGCCTCCTACGAGCAGTACTTC. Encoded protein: CASSPSLAASYEQYF.